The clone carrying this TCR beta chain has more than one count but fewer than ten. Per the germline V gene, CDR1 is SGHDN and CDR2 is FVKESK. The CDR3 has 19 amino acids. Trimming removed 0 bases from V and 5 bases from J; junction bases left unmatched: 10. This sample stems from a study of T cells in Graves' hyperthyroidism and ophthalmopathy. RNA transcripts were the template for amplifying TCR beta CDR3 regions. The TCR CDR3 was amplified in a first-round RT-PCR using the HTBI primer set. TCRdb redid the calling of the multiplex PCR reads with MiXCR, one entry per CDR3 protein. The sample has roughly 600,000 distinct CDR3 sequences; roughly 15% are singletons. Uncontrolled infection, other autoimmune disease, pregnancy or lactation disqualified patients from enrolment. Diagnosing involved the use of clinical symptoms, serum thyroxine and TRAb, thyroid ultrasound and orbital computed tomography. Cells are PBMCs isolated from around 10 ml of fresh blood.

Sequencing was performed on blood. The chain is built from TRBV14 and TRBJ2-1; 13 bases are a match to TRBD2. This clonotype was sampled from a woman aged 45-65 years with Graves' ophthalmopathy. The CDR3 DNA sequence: TGTGCCAGCAGCCAAGACCCCCGACTAGCGGGAGGCCGTGACAATGAGCAGTTCTTC. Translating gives CASSQDPRLAGGRDNEQFF.